This T cell receptor (beta chain) was profiled in a study of shared clonotypes between healthy human individuals. Study as a whole: The donor group consisted of two women and a few men, aged 18 to 49. Findings of the study overall: Naive subsets generally had larger estimated richness than memory subsets. Depth was large, yet rarefaction showed that sorted-subset sequencing was incomplete.

The V end lost 0 bases, the J end lost 1 base, and 3 bases lay between the germline ends. This CDR3 spans 13 amino acids. Germline V CDR1 and CDR2: SGDLS, YYNGEE. To note about this clone: Its antigen is undetermined. The same CDR3 is also encoded by other DNA sequences in this sample.

The method was immunoSEQ multiplex PCR; TCRdb's version includes in-frame clones alone and lacks a portion of them. The sample has over a million clones, about 70% seen once. This receptor was taken from a man aged 18-30 years in good health. The material sequenced was memory CD4+ T cells sorted from blood. The sample's subset: CD45RA-negative fraction. V is TRBV9 and J is TRBJ2-3; D not resolved. The CDR3 DNA follows: TGTGCCAGCAGCGTAGGGGGCACAGATACGCAGTATTTT. Translating it yields CASSVGGTDTQYF. Looking up the rest from reference TRBV9 and TRBJ2-3 gives the full variable domain: DSGVTQTPKHLITATGQRVTLRCSPRSGDLSVYWYQQSLDQGLQFLIQYYNGEERAKGNILERFSAQQFPDLHSELNLSSLELGDSALYFCASSVGGTDTQYFGPGTRLTVL.